These 13 T cell receptor beta chains were all obtained from the same sample, sequenced in a study of T cells in Graves' hyperthyroidism and ophthalmopathy. Amplification of TCR beta CDR3 regions used RNA as the template. First-round RT-PCR with HTBI primers amplified the TCR CDR3 region. TCRdb analysed the multiplex PCR reads with MiXCR anew, one entry per CDR3 protein. The sample has 310,000 or so distinct CDR3 sequences; 15% to 20% are singletons. The sample was blood. The receptors were sampled from a woman aged 55-70 years with Graves' ophthalmopathy.

The genes are TRBV28 and TRBJ1-4, with 7 bases matching TRBD1. Trimming cost V 2 bases and J 8 bases; bases outside gene matches: 5. This CDR3 comprises 14 residues. The germline CDR1 and CDR2 sequences are MDHEN and SYDVKM. As DNA, the CDR3 is TGTGCCAGCAGTTTAACAGGGGTAGGAGAAAAACTGTTTTTT. It translates to CASSLTGVGEKLFF.

The chain couples TRBV24-1 to TRBJ2-7; 8 nucleotides agree with TRBD2. Germline CDR1 and CDR2: KGHDR and SFDVKD. After removal of 3 bases from V and 9 bases from J, the junction contained 6 bases not matched to a gene. This CDR3 comprises 13 residues. As DNA, the CDR3 is TGTGCCACCAGTGATGCCGGGGGGGCCGTGCAGTACTTC. Encoded protein: CATSDAGGAVQYF.

This clonotype was found many times. The rearrangement links TRBV4-3 to TRBJ1-2; D not certain. This CDR3 contains 15 residues. The germline gives CDR1 LGHNA, CDR2 YSLEER. V was shortened by 0 bases and J by 2 bases, with 10 bases between the two germline ends. CDR3 nucleotides: TGCGCCAGCAGCCAAGATCCTGCGGGAAACTATGGCTACACCTTC. Its protein is CASSQDPAGNYGYTF.

This clonotype was counted many times. The J gene is TRBJ1-1, the V gene TRBV3-1; 12 bases fit TRBD1. Germline V gene data show CDR1 as LGHDT and CDR2 as YNNKEL (reference sequence). This CDR3 is built from 16 residues. Trimming cost V 4 bases and J 1 base; bases outside gene matches: 4. The CDR3 coding sequence is TGTGCCAGCAGCCCCGGGACAGGGGGCACGAACACTGAAGCTTTCTTT. Protein product: CASSPGTGGTNTEAFF.

This clonotype came up many times. This chain links TRBV6-1 with TRBJ1-5; D is uncertain. Per the germline V gene, CDR1 is MNHNS and CDR2 is SASEGT. The CDR3 extends over 15 amino acids. Trimming removed 2 bases from V and 7 bases from J, with 15 bases in between. The CDR3 here is CASSESSGLGQPQHF. DNA for the CDR3: TGTGCCAGCAGTGAATCTTCGGGGTTGGGGCAGCCCCAGCATTTT.

This clonotype appeared many times. The chain uses TRBV5-1 and TRBJ2-7; D possibly corresponds to TRBD1 (6 bases). Trimming pared 4 bases from V and 7 bases from J, leaving 15 bases between. The CDR3 has 13 amino acids. Germline CDR1 reads SGHRS; CDR2 reads YFSETQ. CDR3 DNA sequence: TGCGCCAGCAGCGGCAACAGGGTCGGAGAGCAGTACTTC. Residues: CASSGNRVGEQYF.

This clonotype has only a few counts. The chain combines TRBV29-1 with TRBJ1-5; 10 nucleotides line up with TRBD1. The V segment lost 6 bases and the J segment 13 bases; nucleotides outside the gene matches: 12. The CDR3 totals 13 residues. Germline values: CDR1 SQVTM, CDR2 ANQGSEA. Here the CDR3 DNA reads TGCAGCGTCGTCGGCCGGGACAGGGGACGGCAGCATTTT. It yields the protein CSVVGRDRGRQHF.

V is TRBV3-1 and J is TRBJ2-3; TRBD2 agrees at 13 bases. After removal of 0 bases from V and 6 bases from J, the junction contained 9 bases not matched to a gene. Germline-derived CDR1 and CDR2 are LGHDT and YNNKEL (reference sequence). This CDR3 spans 18 amino acids. The chain's CDR3 is CASSQDTSGRAVLDTQYF. CDR3 nucleotides: TGTGCCAGCAGCCAAGACACTAGCGGGAGGGCAGTCCTGGATACGCAGTATTTT.

This clonotype came up many times. The chain employs TRBV7-9 and TRBJ2-7, with D perhaps assigned TRBD1 or TRBD2 (5 bases each). Germline V gene lookup returns CDR1 SEHNR and CDR2 FQNEAQ (reference sequence). Trimming stripped 1 base from V and 6 bases from J, with 13 bases between. This CDR3 has 14 amino acids. Here the CDR3 reads CASSLVGGSGEQYF. In DNA, the CDR3 is TGTGCCAGCAGCTTAGTTGGGGGATCGGGCGAGCAGTACTTC.

This clonotype was observed many times. The V call is TRBV5-1, the J call TRBJ2-1, with 7 bases identical to TRBD2. The V gene's germline CDR1 is SGHRS and CDR2 YFSETQ. The J segment lost 2 bases and the V segment lost 0 bases, leaving 2 bases of the junction unmatched. This CDR3 is built from 15 residues. CDR3 nucleotide sequence: TGCGCCAGCAGCTTGGGGGAGGGAACCTACAATGAGCAGTTCTTC. Protein: CASSLGEGTYNEQFF.

The chain carries TRBV18 and TRBJ1-2; D possibly corresponds to TRBD1 (5 bases). Trimming removed 6 bases at V and 8 bases at J, with 16 bases between. CDR3 length: 13 amino acids. Germline V CDR1 and CDR2: KGHSH, LQKENI. CDR3 sequence reads: CASSPDVGEGYTF. CDR3 sequence (DNA): TGTGCCAGCTCTCCGGACGTGGGGGAGGGCTACACCTTC.

The rearrangement uses TRBV4-3 and TRBJ2-1, with D tentatively TRBD1 or TRBD2 (6 bases each). CDR1 is LGHNA, CDR2 YSLEER, per germline. The CDR3 totals 13 residues. V was pared by 5 bases and J by 8 bases, with 13 bases between. The CDR3 is CASSVRRGDEQFF. The CDR3 DNA is TGCGCCAGCAGCGTAAGAAGGGGGGATGAGCAGTTCTTC.

As regards this clonotype: Possible read error: a much larger clone is one base away. This chain uses TRBV3-1 with TRBJ2-5; either TRBD1 or TRBD2 may fit D (5 bases each). Looked up from germline, CDR1 is LGHDT and CDR2 is YNNKEL (reference sequence). This CDR3 comprises 18 residues. Trimming cost V 8 bases and J 3 bases, with 28 bases left between them. The CDR3 reads CASVEGEGSPFEKETQYF. CDR3 nucleotides: TGTGCCAGCGTCGAGGGTGAGGGGAGCCCTTTCGAGAAAGAGACCCAGTACTTC.